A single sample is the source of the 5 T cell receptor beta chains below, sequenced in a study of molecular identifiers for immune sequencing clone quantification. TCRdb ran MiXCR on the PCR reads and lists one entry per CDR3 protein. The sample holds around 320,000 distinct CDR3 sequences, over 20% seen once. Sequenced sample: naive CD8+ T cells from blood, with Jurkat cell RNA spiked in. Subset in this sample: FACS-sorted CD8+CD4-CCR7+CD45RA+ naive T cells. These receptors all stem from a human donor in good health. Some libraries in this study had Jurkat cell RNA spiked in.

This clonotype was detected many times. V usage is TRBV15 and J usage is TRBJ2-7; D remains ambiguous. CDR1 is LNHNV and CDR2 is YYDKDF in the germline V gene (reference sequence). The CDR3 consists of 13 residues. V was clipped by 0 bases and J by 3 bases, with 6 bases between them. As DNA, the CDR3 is TGTGCCACCAGCAGAGATAGGGACTACGAGCAGTACTTC. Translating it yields CATSRDRDYEQYF.

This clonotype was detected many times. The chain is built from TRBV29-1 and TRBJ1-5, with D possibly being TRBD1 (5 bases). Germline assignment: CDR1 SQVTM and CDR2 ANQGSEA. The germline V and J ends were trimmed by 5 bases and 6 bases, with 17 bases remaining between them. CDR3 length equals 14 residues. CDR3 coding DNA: TGCAGCGTTTCCTGGGCAGGGATCGGTCAGCCCCAGCATTTT. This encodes CSVSWAGIGQPQHF.

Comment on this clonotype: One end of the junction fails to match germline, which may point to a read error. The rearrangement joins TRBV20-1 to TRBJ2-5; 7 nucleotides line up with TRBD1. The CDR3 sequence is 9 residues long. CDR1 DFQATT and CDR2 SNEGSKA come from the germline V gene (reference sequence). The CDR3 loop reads CSARTGWNF. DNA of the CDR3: TGCAGTGCCAGGACAGGATGGAACTTC.

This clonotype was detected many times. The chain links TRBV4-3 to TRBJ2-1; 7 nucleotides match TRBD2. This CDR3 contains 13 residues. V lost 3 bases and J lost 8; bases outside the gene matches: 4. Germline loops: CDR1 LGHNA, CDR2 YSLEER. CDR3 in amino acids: CASSHLRGDEQFF. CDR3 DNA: TGCGCCAGCAGCCATTTACGGGGGGATGAGCAGTTCTTC.

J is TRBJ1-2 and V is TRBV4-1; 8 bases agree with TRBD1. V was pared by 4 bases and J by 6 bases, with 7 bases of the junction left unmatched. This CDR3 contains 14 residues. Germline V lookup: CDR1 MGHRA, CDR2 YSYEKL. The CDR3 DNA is TGCGCCAGCAGCCTGGAGACAGGGGCGGATGGCTACACCTTC. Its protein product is CASSLETGADGYTF.